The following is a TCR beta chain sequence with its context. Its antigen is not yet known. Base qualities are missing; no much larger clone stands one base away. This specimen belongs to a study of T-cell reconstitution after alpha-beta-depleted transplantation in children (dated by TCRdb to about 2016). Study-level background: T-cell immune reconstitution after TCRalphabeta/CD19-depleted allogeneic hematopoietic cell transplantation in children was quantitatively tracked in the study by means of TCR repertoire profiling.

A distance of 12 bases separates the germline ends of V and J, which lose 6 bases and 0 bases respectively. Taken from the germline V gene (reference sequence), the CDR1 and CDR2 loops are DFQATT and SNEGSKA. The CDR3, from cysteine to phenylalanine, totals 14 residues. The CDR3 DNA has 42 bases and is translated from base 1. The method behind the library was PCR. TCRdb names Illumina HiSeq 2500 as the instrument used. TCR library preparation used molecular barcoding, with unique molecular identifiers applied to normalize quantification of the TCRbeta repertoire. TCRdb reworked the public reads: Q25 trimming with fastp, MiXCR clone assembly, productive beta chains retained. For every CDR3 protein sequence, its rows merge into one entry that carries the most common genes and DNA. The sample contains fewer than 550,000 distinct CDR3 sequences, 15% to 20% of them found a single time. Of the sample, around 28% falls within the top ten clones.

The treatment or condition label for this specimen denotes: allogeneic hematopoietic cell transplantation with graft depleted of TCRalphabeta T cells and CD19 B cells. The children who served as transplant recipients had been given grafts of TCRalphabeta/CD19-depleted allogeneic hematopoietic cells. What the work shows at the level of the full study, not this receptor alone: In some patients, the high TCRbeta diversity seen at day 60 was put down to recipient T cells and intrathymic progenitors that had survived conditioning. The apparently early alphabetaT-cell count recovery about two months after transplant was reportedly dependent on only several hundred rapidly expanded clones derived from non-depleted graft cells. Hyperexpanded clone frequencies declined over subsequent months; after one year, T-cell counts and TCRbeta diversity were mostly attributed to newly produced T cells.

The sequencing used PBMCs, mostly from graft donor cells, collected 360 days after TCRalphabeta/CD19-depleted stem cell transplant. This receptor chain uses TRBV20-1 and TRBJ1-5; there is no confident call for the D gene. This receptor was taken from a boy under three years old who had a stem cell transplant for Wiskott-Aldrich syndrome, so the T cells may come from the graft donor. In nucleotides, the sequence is TGCAGTGCGGCGGGGTTTACTAGCAATCAGCCCCAGCATTTT. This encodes CSAAGFTSNQPQHF.